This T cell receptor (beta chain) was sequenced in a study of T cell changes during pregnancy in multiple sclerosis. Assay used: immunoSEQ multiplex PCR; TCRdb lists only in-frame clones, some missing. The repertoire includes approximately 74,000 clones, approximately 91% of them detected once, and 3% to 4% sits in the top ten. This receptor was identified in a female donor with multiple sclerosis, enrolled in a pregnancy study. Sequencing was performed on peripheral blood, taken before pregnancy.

The CDR3 protein is CASNRTGSRYATEAFF. The DNA for the CDR3 is TGCGCCAGTAACAGGACAGGGTCGAGGTACGCGACTGAAGCTTTCTTT. The chain recombines TRBV10-1 with TRBJ1-1; 8 positions agree with TRBD1. From germline, CDR1 is WNHNN and CDR2 SYGVQD (reference sequence). After removal of 9 bases from V and 5 bases from J, the junction contained 17 bases not matched to a gene. The CDR3 is 16 residues long.